Below, one T cell receptor (beta chain) is given with its context. This clonotype appeared many times. Its antigen is not yet known. There are no base qualities to consult, and no much larger clone falls within one base. The hyperthyroidism patients were 18 to 65 years old and newly diagnosed, with a disease duration of less than 2 months. Patients were excluded if they had other autoimmune diseases, uncontrolled infections, pregnancy or lactation. Diagnosis was based on clinical symptoms, serum thyroxine, TRAb, thyroid ultrasound and orbital computed tomography. Trizol reagent was used to extract the total RNA, and its quality was then checked on an Agilent 2100 Bioanalyzer. The data derive from a study of Graves' ophthalmopathy and Graves' hyperthyroidism (dated by TCRdb to the late 2010s). Describing the broader study: A patient counted as having stable hyperthyroidism if there was no progression to ophthalmopathy within 18 months of follow-up. TCR beta repertoire signatures were used to distinguish Graves' ophthalmopathy from Graves' hyperthyroidism and to predict progression to ophthalmopathy. In total, some 130 blood samples were TCR-sequenced: approximately 42 ophthalmopathy, approximately 80 hyperthyroidism and some 17 hyperthyroidism-to-ophthalmopathy patients. To explore V-J signatures distinguishing ophthalmopathy from hyperthyroidism, a discovery set of 100 patients (roughly 42 ophthalmopathy, 55 to 60 stable hyperthyroidism) was enrolled. For independent validation, a separate cohort was made up of around 19 hyperthyroidism patients plus 17 patients who later progressed from hyperthyroidism to ophthalmopathy. In several hyperthyroidism patients, the T-cell repertoire of thyroid tissue was compared with the T-cell repertoire of blood. Following sample collection, hyperthyroidism patients were given methimazole at a starting dose of 30 mg daily, and ophthalmopathy patients were given high-dose intravenous methylprednisolone.

Broad study findings and their caveats: In validation, the model predicted ophthalmopathy progression with about 70% sensitivity and roughly 72% specificity; roughly eleven predicted patients were CT-confirmed with GO in a median of about 7.1 months. Among expanded thyroid clonotypes with frequency above 0.001, most also showed up in blood, which suggests that blood repertoires may reflect the thyroid immune response. In cross-validation, the 13-signature model distinguished ophthalmopathy from stable hyperthyroidism with more than 85% sensitivity and around 83% specificity, while in the test set the corresponding values were 80% and 75%. Sample size was not statistically predetermined, and group allocation was not concealed from the investigators.

For repertoire sequencing, TCR beta CDR3 regions were amplified from RNA transcripts. The first round was an RT-PCR using HTBI primers with the Qiagen OneStep RT-PCR kit, and this first round was followed by a second-round multiplex PCR, then size selection and purification. Sequencing of the libraries was carried out on an Illumina HiSeq2000 in paired-end mode with 100 bp reads. The study's processing was this. Reads were processed with SOAPnuke, discarding reads with adapters, uncalled bases, mean Phred below 15, or no exact constant-primer or identifier match. COPE v1.2.5 was used to merge the high-quality paired reads. Each unique nucleotide sequence was defined as a clonotype, and clonotypes were aligned to IMGT TRB V, D and J references with MiTCR v1.1. Analysis was restricted to V-J combinations with a frequency above 0.0001, which covered about 99% of repertoires. A TCR clonal expansion and chaos score per V-J combination was defined as the ratio of F50 clonal expansion to chaos observed in the TCRdist matrix. Welch's t-statistics and random forest were used to reduce the features to approximately 13 V-J combinations, which were then used as input to a naive Bayes classifier. Thyroid-blood repertoire similarity was quantified with the Morisita-Horn index. TCRdb trimmed the raw reads at Q25, called clones with MiXCR and kept productive beta chains. Each CDR3 protein gets just one entry, which takes the most common genes and DNA from the rows behind it. TCRdb, not the original authors, processed these V and J calls. The sample table contains about 590,000 distinct CDR3 sequences; only one count was recorded for under 45% of them. Of the sample, approximately 4.1% falls within the top ten clones.

V is clipped by 2 bases and J by 0 bases, and the sequence between their germline boundaries is 8 bases long. From a lookup of the germline V gene, CDR1 and CDR2 are SGHTA and FQGNSA. The CDR3 starts with the cysteine, ends with the phenylalanine, and has 14 residues. Just CDR3 DNA is preserved here, 42 bases in frame from base 1. Material: peripheral blood or thyroid tissue (not recorded which). The sequence was obtained from an adult man with Graves' hyperthyroidism. Recombination connected TRBV7-2 to TRBJ2-7; the D call is tentative, TRBD1 or TRBD2, as each matches 5 bases. The DNA sequence reads TGTGCCAGCAGCTTATTCGGGGCCTCCTACGAGCAGTACTTC. Its protein is CASSLFGASYEQYF.